The 14 T cell receptor beta chains given below trace back to one sample, sequenced in a study of blood T cell repertoires in COVID-19 (TCRdb year 2020). The protocol used for the library was the immunoSEQ multiplex PCR assay. The clones in this table, taken by TCRdb from immuneACCESS, are in-frame only. Not every clone is retained; where verified, under half of the shortfall comes from an unresolved V gene, and the cause of the rest is unknown. The sample includes about 190,000 clones, with 65% to 80% observed a single time. The top ten clonotypes cover less than 15% of the sample. Sample: peripheral blood. These TCRs come from a man in his forties or fifties who had recovered from COVID-19.

The chain employs TRBV4-1 and TRBJ2-7, with TRBD2 matching over 10 bases. V lost 0 bases and J lost 2; bases outside the gene matches: 13. Per the germline V gene, CDR1 is MGHRA and CDR2 is YSYEKL. The CDR3 is made up of 19 amino acids. The CDR3 nucleotides read TGCGCCAGCAGCCAAGATCTGGGGGCTAGCGGGAGTTTCCCCTACGAGCAGTACTTC. Its translation: CASSQDLGASGSFPYEQYF.

The chain is built from TRBV19 and TRBJ1-1, with TRBD1 matching over 10 bases. After removal of 6 bases from V and 5 bases from J, the junction contained 9 bases not matched to a gene. The CDR3 has 15 residues. Per germline, CDR1 LNHDA and CDR2 SQIVND (reference sequence). Here the CDR3 reads CASSWDRGVGTEAFF. The DNA for the CDR3 is TGTGCCAGTAGCTGGGACAGGGGAGTTGGGACTGAAGCTTTCTTT.

The V call is TRBV6-5, the J call TRBJ2-7; 10 nucleotides align to TRBD1. This CDR3 is built from 15 residues. The trim removed 6 bases at V and 7 bases at J, leaving 12 bases unmatched. Looked up from germline, CDR1 is MNHEY and CDR2 is SVGAGI. CDR3 coding DNA: TGTGCCAGCAGGACCCCGGGACAGGGGTTTGGAGAGCAGTACTTC. It codes for CASRTPGQGFGEQYF.

This clone was seen at least ten times. The gene calls are TRBV30 and TRBJ1-5, with D possibly matching TRBD1 (5 bases). Between the trimmed V and J ends, which lost 0 bases and 2 bases, there was a span of 11 bases. The CDR3 totals 15 residues. Germline V gene data show CDR1 as GTSNPN and CDR2 as SVGIG (reference sequence). The CDR3 loop reads CAWSVGGSGNQPQHF. The CDR3 region has the DNA TGTGCCTGGAGTGTTGGGGGGAGTGGCAATCAGCCCCAGCATTTT.

In nucleotides, the CDR3 is TGTGCCAGTAGTATCCAGGTAGACGGAAACACCATATATTTT. Its translation: CASSIQVDGNTIYF. The rearrangement uses TRBV19 and TRBJ1-3; D remains ambiguous. Germline V gene lookup returns CDR1 LNHDA and CDR2 SQIVND (reference sequence). V was pared by 3 bases and J by 4 bases, with 10 bases between. The CDR3 loop spans 14 amino acids.

This clone was seen a handful of times. This chain connects TRBV29-1 to TRBJ2-5; 11 positions match TRBD2. This CDR3 has 16 amino acids. The V gene end was trimmed by 7 bases and the J gene end by 1 base; junction bases not matched to a gene: 11. Germline V gene lookup returns CDR1 SQVTM and CDR2 ANQGSEA. CDR3 DNA: TGCAGCGCCTTTAGCGGGAGGGCCTCCTCCCAAGAGACCCAGTACTTC. Translation gives CSAFSGRASSQETQYF. The variable domain in full, completed from reference TRBV29-1 and TRBJ2-5, reads SAVISQKPSRDICQRGTSLTIQCQVDSQVTMMFWYRQQPGQSLTLIATANQGSEATYESGFVIDKFPISRPNLTFSTLTVSNMSPEDSSIYLCSAFSGRASSQETQYFGPGTRLLVL.

The V gene is TRBV10-3, the J gene TRBJ2-7, with 15 bases that match TRBD2. This CDR3 is 16 amino acids long. Germline V gene lookup returns CDR1 ENHRY and CDR2 SYGVKD. Trimming took 6 bases from V and 2 from J; bases not matched to a gene: 5. DNA for the CDR3: TGTGCCATCAGGGGGACTAGCGGGAGGAGCGCCTACGAGCAGTACTTC. This codes for CAIRGTSGRSAYEQYF.

V and J are TRBV19 and TRBJ1-1, with D possibly matching TRBD1 (5 bases). The V and J ends lost 4 bases and 3 bases respectively, with 18 bases between them. Germline V gives CDR1 LNHDA, CDR2 SQIVND (reference sequence). The CDR3 is 16 amino acids. This chain's CDR3 is CASSTPGRGGDTEAFF. The CDR3 DNA reads TGTGCCAGTAGTACACCGGGACGGGGGGGAGACACTGAAGCTTTCTTT.

The chain carries TRBV15 and TRBJ2-2, with 9 bases fitting TRBD2. The ends lost 3 bases at V and 1 base at J; junction bases unmatched: 6. The CDR3 spans 17 residues. Germline CDR1 and CDR2: LNHNV and YYDKDF (reference sequence). The CDR3 coding sequence is TGTGCCACCAGCAGGGCCCCTAGCGGGGTGAACACCGGGGAGCTGTTTTTT. Residues: CATSRAPSGVNTGELFF.

The chain employs TRBV27 and TRBJ1-1; possibly TRBD1 for D (5 bases). V was clipped by 1 base and J by 5 bases, with 11 bases between them. Looked up from germline, CDR1 is MNHEY and CDR2 is SMNVEV (reference sequence). This CDR3 region has 14 residues. This chain's CDR3 is CASSLLSAGTEAFF. As DNA, the CDR3 is TGTGCCAGCAGTTTATTGTCGGCAGGGACTGAAGCTTTCTTT.

This chain joins TRBV5-1 and TRBJ2-3; D perhaps matches TRBD2 (6 bases). The CDR3 loop spans 14 amino acids. V dropped 2 bases and J dropped 6 bases, with 13 bases sitting between them. Germline-derived CDR1 and CDR2 are SGHRS and YFSETQ. In DNA form, the CDR3 reads TGCGCCAGCAGCTTAGGTAGAGGAGGGGATACGCAGTATTTT. This codes for CASSLGRGGDTQYF. The full variable domain, completed using reference TRBV5-1 and TRBJ2-3, is KAGVTQTPRYLIKTRGQQVTLSCSPISGHRSVSWYQQTPGQGLQFLFEYFSETQRNKGNFPGRFSGRQFSNSRSEMNVSTLELGDSALYLCASSLGRGGDTQYFGPGTRLTVL.

V and J are TRBV19 and TRBJ2-7; the match to TRBD2 covers 8 bases. CDR1 and CDR2 (germline): LNHDA, SQIVND (reference sequence). V dropped 3 bases and J dropped 3; count of bases not matched to a gene: 7. The CDR3 sequence is 15 residues long. CDR3 nucleotides: TGTGCCAGTAGTATTAATAGCGGGATCCTCTACGAGCAGTACTTC. Translated: CASSINSGILYEQYF. The full variable domain, with the rest looked up from reference TRBV19 and TRBJ2-7, is DGGITQSPKYLFRKEGQNVTLSCEQNLNHDAMYWYRQDPGQGLRLIYYSQIVNDFQKGDIAEGYSVSREKKESFPLTVTSAQKNPTAFYLCASSINSGILYEQYFGPGTRLTVT.

The CDR3 nucleotides read TGCAGCGTTGATCAAGGGGGCCACTATGGCTACACCTTC. It specifies CSVDQGGHYGYTF. V gene TRBV29-1 combines with J gene TRBJ1-2, with 7 nucleotides matching TRBD1. The CDR3 length is 13 residues. Germline CDR1 reads SQVTM; CDR2 reads ANQGSEA. With V trimmed by 3 bases and J by 3 bases, 4 bases remained unmatched. The full variable domain, its missing parts supplied by reference TRBV29-1 and TRBJ1-2, is SAVISQKPSRDICQRGTSLTIQCQVDSQVTMMFWYRQQPGQSLTLIATANQGSEATYESGFVIDKFPISRPNLTFSTLTVSNMSPEDSSIYLCSVDQGGHYGYTFGSGTRLTVV.

V gene TRBV7-9 combines with J gene TRBJ2-1; TRBD2 aligns across 10 bases. The CDR3 contains 16 residues. Germline V gene data show CDR1 as SEHNR and CDR2 as FQNEAQ (reference sequence). Trimming at V came to 2 bases and at J to 8 bases, leaving 9 bases not matched to a gene. The DNA for the CDR3 is TGTGCCAGCAGCTTAATCTCTAGCGGGAGCGGCGATGAGCAGTTCTTC. Protein sequence: CASSLISSGSGDEQFF.